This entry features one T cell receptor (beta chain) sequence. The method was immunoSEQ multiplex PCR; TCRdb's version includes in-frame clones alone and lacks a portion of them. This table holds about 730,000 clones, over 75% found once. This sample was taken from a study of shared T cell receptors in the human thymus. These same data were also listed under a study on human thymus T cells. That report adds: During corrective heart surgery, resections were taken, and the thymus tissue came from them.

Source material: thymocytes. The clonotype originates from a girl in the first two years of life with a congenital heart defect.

Here the CDR3 DNA reads TGTGCCAGCAGCCCTGGACTAGCGGGTACCGGGGAGCTGTTTTTT. Translating gives CASSPGLAGTGELFF. This chain connects TRBV7-2 to TRBJ2-2; 11 bases agree with TRBD2. Germline lookup yields CDR1 SGHTA and CDR2 FQGNSA. The length of the CDR3 is 15 residues. The V segment lost 5 bases and the J segment 5 bases; nucleotides outside the gene matches: 4.